Below, 20 T cell receptor beta chains from the same sample are listed, as sequenced in a study of T cells in localized non-small cell lung cancer. Clones were sequenced by immunoSEQ multiplex PCR, and TCRdb holds only the in-frame ones, with some missing. The sample yields approximately 30,000 clones, just under 80% seen once. The material sequenced was peripheral blood, taken before any cancer treatment. The receptors derive from a male donor older than 55 with stage II squamous cell lung carcinoma.

This clone was recorded once. The CDR3 sequence is CASSLNWERNNSPLHF. CDR3 in DNA: TGTGCCAGCAGTTTAAATTGGGAACGGAATAATTCACCCCTCCACTTT. The chain carries TRBV27 and TRBJ1-6; D uncertain. The CDR3 extends over 16 amino acids. V lost 2 bases and J lost 5, with 13 bases in between. CDR1 and CDR2 from the germline V gene are MNHEY and SMNVEV (reference sequence).

The chain joins TRBV2 to TRBJ1-6, with 7 bases identical to TRBD1. Unmatched junction bases numbered 5, after V lost 1 base and J lost 8 bases. Germline loops: CDR1 SNHLY, CDR2 FYNNEI. The CDR3 sequence is 15 residues long. This chain's CDR3 is CASSEGTGEYSPLHF. CDR3 DNA sequence: TGTGCCAGCAGTGAAGGAACAGGGGAATATTCACCCCTCCACTTT.

The rearrangement uses TRBV4-2 and TRBJ2-4; D not resolved. Trimming left V 1 base short and J 8 bases short, with 18 bases between. Germline-derived CDR1 and CDR2 are LGHNA and YNFKEQ. The CDR3 extends over 16 amino acids. The CDR3 region is CASSQVSGGAMDIQYF. For the CDR3, the DNA is TGTGCCAGCAGCCAAGTTTCGGGCGGAGCGATGGACATTCAGTACTTC.

This clone was seen a few times. The chain carries TRBV5-1 and TRBJ2-1; D is possibly TRBD2 (6 bases). Between the trimmed V and J ends, which lost 4 bases and 8 bases, there was a span of 16 bases. Germline CDR1 is SGHRS and CDR2 is YFSETQ. The CDR3 is 14 amino acids. The CDR3 sequence: CASSLNGGGHEQFF. The CDR3 DNA sequence: TGCGCCAGCAGCCTGAACGGGGGAGGTCATGAGCAGTTCTTC.

This clone was recorded once. This chain joins TRBV28 and TRBJ1-3; TRBD1 agrees at 8 bases. The V gene end was trimmed by 5 bases and the J gene end by 7 bases; junction bases not matched to a gene: 13. The CDR3 has 16 residues. Germline CDR1 is MDHEN and CDR2 is SYDVKM. In DNA, the CDR3 is TGTGCCAGCAGTGCCTCCCTCGGGACAGGTAGTAACACCATATATTTT. Its translation is CASSASLGTGSNTIYF.

The chain combines TRBV27 with TRBJ1-2, with 10 bases aligning to TRBD1. V was pared by 6 bases and J by 6 bases, with 10 bases of the junction left unmatched. This CDR3 has 15 residues. Germline-derived CDR1 and CDR2 are MNHEY and SMNVEV (reference sequence). This CDR3 is CASRDFDRGPNGYTF. The CDR3 nucleotides read TGTGCCAGCAGAGACTTCGACAGGGGGCCAAATGGCTACACCTTC.

The rearrangement uses TRBV28 and TRBJ2-6; D is undetermined. Trimming stripped 4 bases from V and 1 base from J, with 11 bases between. CDR1 and CDR2 from the germline V gene are MDHEN and SYDVKM. The length of the CDR3 is 16 residues. The CDR3 region is CASSSRIRSGANVLTF. The CDR3 DNA sequence: TGTGCCAGCAGTTCTCGAATTAGGTCTGGGGCCAACGTCCTGACTTTC.

The chain employs TRBV30 and TRBJ1-2; D is perhaps TRBD1 (6 bases). The length of the CDR3 is 13 residues. Germline assignment: CDR1 GTSNPN and CDR2 SVGIG (reference sequence). Deletions cut 3 bases from V and 4 bases from J, with 12 bases between. In nucleotides, the CDR3 is TGTGCCTGGAGCCCGGACAGTATCTATGGCTACACCTTC. This translates into CAWSPDSIYGYTF.

This chain connects TRBV18 to TRBJ2-7; TRBD2 agrees at 9 bases. Germline CDR1 KGHSH, CDR2 LQKENI. J was trimmed by 2 bases and V by 3 bases; bases with no gene match: 2. The CDR3 spans 14 residues. The CDR3 DNA reads TGTGCCAGCTCACCGACTAGCGGTCCCTACGAGCAGTACTTC. Amino acids: CASSPTSGPYEQYF.

CDR3 protein: CAWSVQKGVYGYTF. The CDR3 coding sequence is TGTGCCTGGAGTGTACAGAAGGGGGTCTATGGCTACACCTTC. The chain joins TRBV30 to TRBJ1-2; perhaps TRBD1 as D (6 bases). Trimming stripped 0 bases from V and 4 bases from J, with 12 bases between. The length of the CDR3 is 14 residues. In germline, CDR1 is GTSNPN, CDR2 SVGIG (reference sequence). Combining the CDR3 with reference TRBV30 and TRBJ1-2 gives the whole variable domain SQTIHQWPATLVQPVGSPLSLECTVEGTSNPNLYWYRQAAGRGLQLLFYSVGIGQISSEVPQNLSASRPQDRQFILSSKKLLLSDSGFYLCAWSVQKGVYGYTFGSGTRLTVV.

This clone was recorded once. A read error may produce the germline difference seen at one junction end. This specimen includes other DNA sequences encoding the same CDR3. V usage is TRBV15 and J usage is TRBJ2-7; weak D call: TRBD2 (6 bases). This CDR3 comprises 17 residues. The germline CDR1 and CDR2 sequences are LNHNV and YYDKDF (reference sequence). The CDR3 region has the DNA TGTGCCACCAGCAGAGATAGGCGGGACCGCAGAGCCTACGAACAGTACTTC. This codes for CATSRDRRDRRAYEQYF. Based on the CDR3 plus reference TRBV15 and TRBJ2-7, the full variable domain is DAMVIQNPRYQVTQFGKPVTLSCSQTLNHNVMYWYQQKSSQAPKLLFHYYDKDFNNEADTPDNFQSRRPNTSFCFLDIRSPGLGDTAMYLCATSRDRRDRRAYEQYFGPGTRLTVT.

The chain couples TRBV13 to TRBJ2-1; D might be TRBD2 (6 bases). The germline CDR1 and CDR2 sequences are PRHDT and FYEKMQ (reference sequence). Trimming pared 1 base from V and 14 bases from J, leaving 18 bases between. The CDR3 sequence is 14 residues long. The DNA of the CDR3 is TGTGCCAGCAGCTTAGCGCCTAGCGACCTCATTGAGTTCTTC. Amino acid sequence: CASSLAPSDLIEFF.

This chain uses TRBV28 with TRBJ2-7; 9 nucleotides line up with TRBD1. CDR1 and CDR2 (germline): MDHEN, SYDVKM. This CDR3 is 15 amino acids long. The junction had 5 bases not matched to a gene; V was cut back by 2 bases and J by 3 bases. The CDR3 nucleotides read TGTGCCAGCAGTTTAGGGGGACAGGGCCTCTACGAGCAGTACTTC. It codes for CASSLGGQGLYEQYF.

V usage is TRBV7-6 and J usage is TRBJ2-2, with 10 bases that match TRBD1. Trimming at V came to 3 bases and at J to 6 bases, leaving 7 bases not matched to a gene. Per the germline V gene, CDR1 is SGHVS and CDR2 is FNYEAQ. The CDR3 is 16 amino acids. CDR3: CASSFGTGVGAGELFF. The CDR3 DNA follows: TGTGCCAGCAGCTTTGGGACAGGGGTGGGCGCCGGGGAGCTGTTTTTT.

V usage is TRBV9 and J usage is TRBJ2-3, with D maybe TRBD1 (5 bases). Germline assignment: CDR1 SGDLS and CDR2 YYNGEE. The CDR3 totals 15 residues. Between the trimmed V and J ends, which lost 2 bases and 1 base, there was a span of 11 bases. As DNA, the CDR3 is TGTGCCAGCAGCGTTTTGGGGCGCCGCACAGATACGCAGTATTTT. This translates into CASSVLGRRTDTQYF.

This clone was seen once. The V gene is TRBV11-2, the J gene TRBJ1-3, with D unclear. Per germline, CDR1 SGHAT and CDR2 FQNNGV. This CDR3 comprises 17 residues. Trimming left V 1 base short and J 0 bases short, with 13 bases between. CDR3 DNA sequence: TGTGCCAGCAGCTTAGTTCACCGCGGGAGCTCTGGAAACACCATATATTTT. Its protein product is CASSLVHRGSSGNTIYF.

V usage is TRBV18 and J usage is TRBJ1-6; TRBD1 matches at 8 bases. Per the germline V gene, CDR1 is KGHSH and CDR2 is LQKENI. The CDR3 loop spans 13 amino acids. V was clipped by 3 bases and J by 11 bases; unmatched bases: 3. The CDR3 reads CASSPTGDPPLHF. CDR3 nucleotides: TGTGCCAGCTCACCGACAGGGGATCCACCCCTCCACTTT.

The rearrangement links TRBV6-1 to TRBJ1-1; D is perhaps TRBD1 (5 bases). Trimming pared 6 bases from V and 4 bases from J, leaving 12 bases between. Germline V CDR1 and CDR2: MNHNS, SASEGT. The CDR3 consists of 13 residues. In DNA, the CDR3 is TGTGCCAGCAGACTGGGGGGTGGCACTGAAGCTTTCTTT. Its protein product is CASRLGGGTEAFF.

J is TRBJ2-3 and V is TRBV7-2; D is uncertain. Deletions cut 6 bases from V and 2 bases from J, with 12 bases between. The CDR3 extends over 14 amino acids. CDR1 is SGHTA, CDR2 FQGNSA, per germline. This CDR3 reads CASRLSLFTDTQYF. CDR3 sequence (DNA): TGTGCCAGCAGACTCAGCCTCTTCACAGATACGCAGTATTTT.

The V call is TRBV18, the J call TRBJ1-2, with D hard to call. The CDR3 contains 12 residues. Trimming cost V 3 bases and J 8 bases, with 10 bases left between them. Germline V gene lookup returns CDR1 KGHSH and CDR2 LQKENI. The CDR3 here is CASSPDSGGYTF. CDR3 nucleotides: TGTGCCAGCTCACCCGACTCGGGCGGCTACACCTTC.